The source of this T cell receptor beta chain is a study of identical twins. The V gene's germline CDR1 is SQVTM and CDR2 ANQGSEA. The CDR3 covers 13 residues. V shed 4 bases and J shed 9 bases, with 16 bases lying between them. Each CDR3 protein is one row after TCRdb ran MiXCR on the 5' RACE reads. Among about 190,000 distinct CDR3 sequences listed, approximately 15% were seen once. This sample was shared with a second study, whose subject was T cells expressing NK-cell markers.

The sequence derives from a woman younger than 30 in good health. The sequenced sample was CD8+ T cells sorted from blood. J is TRBJ2-1 and V is TRBV29-1; no firm D call. CDR3 sequence reads: CSVGVSPYGEQFF. The CDR3 DNA sequence: TGCAGCGTTGGGGTTTCCCCTTACGGTGAGCAGTTCTTC.